The 8 T cell receptor beta chains listed next were all sequenced from one sample in a study of T cell repertoires in cytomegalovirus infection. TCRdb re-analysed the reads in MiXCR, keeping a single row per CDR3 protein. The table records some 350,000 distinct CDR3 sequences, 15% to 20% of them present only once. The sequenced sample consisted of PBMCs. The source is a human donor in good health (CMV status not recorded). Some clones in this sample may be carry-over from other donors' samples.

This clonotype was seen at least ten times. This chain uses TRBV7-2 with TRBJ1-1; D is unresolved. Trimming cost V 5 bases and J 0 bases, with 13 bases left between them. The V gene's germline CDR1 is SGHTA and CDR2 FQGNSA. This CDR3 is built from 15 residues. CDR3 sequence reads: CASSLNRAMNTEAFF. CDR3 DNA: TGTGCCAGCAGCCTAAACCGGGCCATGAACACTGAAGCTTTCTTT.

This clonotype turned up a few times. CDR3 DNA sequence: TGCAGTGCTAAGTTCGGGGGAGGGACCTACGAGCAGTACTTC. This sequence encodes CSAKFGGGTYEQYF. The chain links TRBV20-1 to TRBJ2-7, with 7 bases matching TRBD2. This CDR3 region has 14 residues. CDR1 and CDR2 (germline): DFQATT, SNEGSKA (reference sequence). V shed 4 bases, J shed 2 bases, and the junction held 8 bases outside the gene matches.

The rearrangement links TRBV6-5 to TRBJ2-5; tentative D call: TRBD2 (7 bases). Trimming took off 4 bases at V and 5 bases at J, with 17 bases between the two ends. CDR1 MNHEY and CDR2 SVGAGI come from the germline V gene. The CDR3 spans 15 residues. The CDR3 nucleotides read TGTGCCAGCAGTTCGTGGGGGGGCTTGGAGGAGACCCAGTACTTC. Translating gives CASSSWGGLEETQYF.

This clonotype showed up just a few times. J is TRBJ2-3 and V is TRBV11-1; no definite D call. CDR1 is SGHAT and CDR2 is FQDESV in the germline V gene (reference sequence). Trimming took 5 bases from V and 2 from J, leaving 14 bases between them. The CDR3 extends over 15 amino acids. The CDR3 loop reads CASSGRGQDTDTQYF. The CDR3 coding sequence is TGTGCCAGCAGCGGAAGAGGTCAGGACACAGATACGCAGTATTTT.

This clonotype was observed many times. V and J are TRBV29-1 and TRBJ2-3, with TRBD2 identical over 11 bases. CDR3 length equals 17 residues. CDR1 is SQVTM, CDR2 ANQGSEA, per germline. V lost 6 bases and J lost 0; bases outside the gene matches: 11. CDR3 DNA: TGCAGCGTCCAGGGGGTAGCGGGAGGGGGTAGCACAGATACGCAGTATTTT. Amino acid sequence: CSVQGVAGGGSTDTQYF.

V usage is TRBV20-1 and J usage is TRBJ2-3; 12 positions agree with TRBD2. The CDR3 length is 14 residues. V gave up 4 bases and J gave up 4 bases; unmatched junction bases: 3. Looked up from germline, CDR1 is DFQATT and CDR2 is SNEGSKA (reference sequence). Here the CDR3 reads CSATGLAGSDTQYF. The CDR3 DNA is TGCAGTGCTACCGGACTAGCGGGATCAGATACGCAGTATTTT.

The gene calls are TRBV5-1 and TRBJ2-5; D remains ambiguous. The ends were cut back, 1 base at V and 5 bases at J, with 15 bases in the middle. The germline V gene has CDR1 SGHRS and CDR2 YFSETQ. There are 15 residues in the CDR3. The CDR3 DNA follows: TGCGCCAGCAGCTTGAGGCCAGGAGCACAGGAGACCCAGTACTTC. Its translation: CASSLRPGAQETQYF.

In regard to this clonotype: A much bigger clone sits one base away, suggesting this may be a read error. This sequence joins TRBV11-3 and TRBJ1-5, with D unclear. V shed 0 bases and J shed 4 bases, with 16 bases lying between them. Germline values: CDR1 SGHNT, CDR2 YENEEA. The CDR3 is 17 amino acids. As DNA, the CDR3 is TGTGCCAGCAGCTTAGATCCGGACGGAAAAGAAAATCAGCCCCAGCATTTT. Encoded protein: CASSLDPDGKENQPQHF.